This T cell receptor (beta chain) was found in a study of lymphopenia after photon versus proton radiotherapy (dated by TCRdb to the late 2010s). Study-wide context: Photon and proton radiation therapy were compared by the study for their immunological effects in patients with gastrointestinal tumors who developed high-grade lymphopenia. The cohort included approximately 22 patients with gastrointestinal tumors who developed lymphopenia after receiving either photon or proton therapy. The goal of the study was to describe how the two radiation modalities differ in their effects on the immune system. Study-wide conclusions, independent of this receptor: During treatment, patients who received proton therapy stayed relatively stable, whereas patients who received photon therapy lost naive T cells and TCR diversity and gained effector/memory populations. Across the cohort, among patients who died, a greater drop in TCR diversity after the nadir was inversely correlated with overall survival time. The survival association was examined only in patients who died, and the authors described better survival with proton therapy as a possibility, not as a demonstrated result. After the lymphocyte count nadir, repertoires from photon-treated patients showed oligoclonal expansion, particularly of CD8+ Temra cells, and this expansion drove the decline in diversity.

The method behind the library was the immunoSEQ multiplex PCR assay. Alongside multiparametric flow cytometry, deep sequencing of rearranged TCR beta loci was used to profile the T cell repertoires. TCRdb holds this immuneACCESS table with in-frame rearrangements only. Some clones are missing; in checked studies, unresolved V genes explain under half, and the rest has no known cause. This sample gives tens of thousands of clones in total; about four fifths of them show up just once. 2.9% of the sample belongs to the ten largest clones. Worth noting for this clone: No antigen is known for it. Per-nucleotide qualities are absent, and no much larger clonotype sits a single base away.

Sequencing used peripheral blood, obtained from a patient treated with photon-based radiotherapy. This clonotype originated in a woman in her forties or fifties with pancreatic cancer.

The CDR3 protein is CSVEHGPPGELFF. The nucleotide sequence reads TGCAGCGTTGAGCACGGCCCCCCCGGGGAGCTGTTTTTT. The sequence joins TRBV29-1 to TRBJ2-2; no confident D gene assignment can be made. The CDR3 holds 13 amino acids from the cysteine to the phenylalanine. Only the CDR3 portion is preserved as DNA: 39 bases, with reading frame beginning at the first base. The V end loses 3 bases and the J end loses 6 bases, and a stretch of 11 bases separates them. Looking up the germline V gene yields CDR1 SQVTM and CDR2 ANQGSEA.